This is a list of T cell receptor beta chains from one sample in a study of T-cell memory formation after mild COVID-19. Each CDR3 protein gets one entry after TCRdb re-called the 5' RACE reads with MiXCR. This table has about 260,000 distinct CDR3 sequences, roughly 15% appearing once. The sequenced material came from PBMCs or a T cell subset sorted from them (not recorded which). These receptors came from a young man who had mild COVID-19 (a few samples of this study predate the infection). Cell type and time point are not known. The CDR3 runs from the conserved cysteine through the conserved F or W. D genes are given only for firm matches. For some rows the clone size is stated as once, few or many, or as a class when expanded; others skip it.

V,size,J,D,DNA,CDR3
TRBV5-1,NA,TRBJ2-5,TRBD1,TGCGCCAGCAGACGCGGACAGGGACAAGAGACCCAGTACTTC,CASRRGQGQETQYF
TRBV10-2,few,TRBJ1-6,NA,TGCGCCAGCAGTGAGTCGATCGGGTTCCCCCTCCACTTT,CASSESIGFPLHF
TRBV5-1,few,TRBJ1-1,NA,TGCGCCAGCAGCTTGGTAAACGGTGAAGCTTTCTTT,CASSLVNGEAFF
TRBV7-6,many,TRBJ2-1,NA,TGTGCCAGCAGCCCCTCCATCGGGGGCCGCTCCTACAATGAGCAGTTCTTC,CASSPSIGGRSYNEQFF
TRBV6-6,NA,TRBJ1-2,TRBD1,TGTGCCAGCAGTTACGGACAGGCCCGGGACTATGGCTACACCTTC,CASSYGQARDYGYTF
TRBV28,NA,TRBJ1-1,NA,TGTGCCAGCAGCGAGTTCAGGGGAAGTTCGGCTTTCTTT,CASSEFRGSSAFF
TRBV7-6,few,TRBJ2-5,NA,TGTGCCAGCAGCTTAGCTGGGGCCCCTGAAGAGACCCAGTACTTC,CASSLAGAPEETQYF
TRBV6-1,few,TRBJ2-2,TRBD1,TGTGCCAGCAGTGAAGCGCTCGGACAGGAAGGTACCGGGGAGCTGTTTTTT,CASSEALGQEGTGELFF
TRBV29-1,NA,TRBJ2-1,NA,TGCAGCGTGGGAACCAGTGAGCAGTTCTTC,CSVGTSEQFF
TRBV5-4,few,TRBJ2-1,TRBD2,TGTGCCAGCAATAGGATACTAGCGGGGGGCCTAAATGAGCAGTTCTTC,CASNRILAGGLNEQFF
TRBV7-9,few,TRBJ1-1,NA,TGTGCCAGCAGCGGACCAGGGGAGAACACTGAAGCTTTCTTT,CASSGPGENTEAFF
TRBV6-2/TRBV6-3,many,TRBJ2-3,NA,TGTGCCAGCAGGGATTGGAGTTTGGATACGCAGTATTTT,CASRDWSLDTQYF
TRBV12-3/TRBV12-4,few,TRBJ1-5,NA,TGTGCCAGCGGACCGACCCCTCAGCCCCAGCATTTT,CASGPTPQPQHF
TRBV6-2/TRBV6-3,many,TRBJ2-1,NA,TGTGCCAGCAGTTACTCCAGTGAGCAGTTCTTC,CASSYSSEQFF
TRBV24-1,NA,TRBJ2-3,NA,TGTGCCACCAGTGAGGGGCCGAGTACTAGCACAGATACGCAGTATTTT,CATSEGPSTSTDTQYF
TRBV5-8,few,TRBJ2-3,TRBD1,TGTGCCAGCAGCAAAGGGACAGGGGGCACAGATACGCAGTATTTT,CASSKGTGGTDTQYF
TRBV10-3,few,TRBJ2-2,NA,TGTGCCATCAGGGTCGTGGGTACCGGGGAGCTGTTTTTT,CAIRVVGTGELFF
TRBV5-1,few,TRBJ2-1,NA,TGCGCCAGCAGCTTGGAGGTGAACAATGAGCAGTTCTTC,CASSLEVNNEQFF
TRBV5-1,NA,TRBJ2-1,NA,TGCGCCAGCAGCATGGACCCCTCCTACAATGAGCAGTTCTTC,CASSMDPSYNEQFF
TRBV4-2,NA,TRBJ2-5,NA,TGTGCCAGCAGCCAAGATCATCGGGGGGCGCGGGAGACCCAGTACTTC,CASSQDHRGARETQYF
TRBV14,NA,TRBJ2-2,TRBD2,TGTGCCAGCAGCCAGACCGGGGGGGCCACCGGGGAGCTGTTTTTT,CASSQTGGATGELFF
TRBV5-5,NA,TRBJ2-2,NA,TGTACCTCTGACCGGGGTTTAATCACCGGGGAGCTGTTTTTT,CTSDRGLITGELFF
TRBV10-3,many,TRBJ2-2,NA,TGTGCCACCCGGGGGTTGGCGAACACCGGGGAGCTGTTTTTT,CATRGLANTGELFF
TRBV12-3/TRBV12-4,many,TRBJ1-2,NA,TGTGCCAGCAGTTTAAGGGCCGGCTATGGCTACACCTTC,CASSLRAGYGYTF
TRBV7-2,NA,TRBJ2-2,NA,TGTGCCAGCAGCTCACTAGCCCGCACCGGGGAGCTGTTTTTT,CASSSLARTGELFF
TRBV14,NA,TRBJ2-5,NA,TGTGCCAGCAGAGGGAACAGGGAAAGGAGGGAGACCCAGTACTTC,CASRGNRERRETQYF
TRBV6-2/TRBV6-3,NA,TRBJ2-4,NA,TGTGCCAGCAGTTATTCAACGGCCCGGGGAGCCAAAAACATTCAGTACTTC,CASSYSTARGAKNIQYF
TRBV12-3/TRBV12-4,few,TRBJ1-4,NA,TGTGCCAGCAGTCTACAGGTCCCGACTGAAAAACTGTTTTTT,CASSLQVPTEKLFF
TRBV29-1,few,TRBJ1-2,NA,TGCAGCGTCGGCCCCAGGCGGGGGCATGGCTACACCTTC,CSVGPRRGHGYTF
TRBV12-3/TRBV12-4,few,TRBJ2-7,TRBD2,TGTGCCAGCAGCAACGGACTAGCCCGTTGGTACTTC,CASSNGLARWYF
TRBV5-6,few,TRBJ2-3,NA,TGTGCCAGCAGCGCCGCAGCCGGAGATACGCAGTATTTT,CASSAAAGDTQYF
TRBV6-6,NA,TRBJ2-2,TRBD1,TGTGCCGGTCGACAGGGGCCGGACACCGGGGAGCTGTTTTTT,CAGRQGPDTGELFF
TRBV7-2,many,TRBJ2-1,TRBD2,TGTGCCAGCAGCTTAGTGCGGGGGGGCCAATACAATGAGCAGTTCTTC,CASSLVRGGQYNEQFF
TRBV5-1,NA,TRBJ2-1,TRBD2,TGCGCCAGCAGCACCGCCTCGGGGGGTAGCTACAATGAGCAGTTCTTC,CASSTASGGSYNEQFF
TRBV6-1,NA,TRBJ2-2,NA,TGTGCCAGCAAACCCCGGGCCAACACCGGGGAGCTGTTTTTT,CASKPRANTGELFF